The 3 T cell receptor beta chains below were found in one sample sequenced in a study of T cells in Graves' hyperthyroidism and ophthalmopathy (dated 2019 in TCRdb). Library construction relied on multiplex PCR. These reads were obtained on an Illumina HiSeq 2000. TCR beta CDR3 regions were amplified from RNA transcripts. For the first round of RT-PCR on the TCR CDR3, the HTBI primer set was used together with the Qiagen OneStep RT-PCR kit. TCRdb reran the public reads through fastp at Q25 and MiXCR, keeping productive beta chains. CDR3 protein duplicates are merged, each entry listing the most common genes and DNA. The sample table shows 730,000 or so distinct CDR3 sequences, and about 17% are seen once. The ten largest clonotypes hold roughly a sixth of the sample. The sample taken for sequencing was blood. These receptors were obtained from a woman in her forties or fifties with Graves' hyperthyroidism that later progressed to Graves' ophthalmopathy.

Only a few counts were recorded for this clonotype. This chain joins TRBV7-9 and TRBJ2-1; D gene uncertain. V shed 10 bases and J shed 2 bases, with 12 bases lying between them. The CDR3 is made up of 13 amino acids. CDR1 and CDR2 (germline): SEHNR, FQNEAQ (reference sequence). CDR3 bases: TGTGCCACAACAATAGAGGCCTACAATGAGCAGTTCTTC. It translates to CATTIEAYNEQFF.

This clonotype has just a few counts. The rearrangement uses TRBV6-2 or TRBV6-3 and TRBJ1-5; D is unresolved. V lost 1 base and J lost 5, with 9 bases in between. CDR1 and CDR2 from the germline V gene are MNHEY and SVGEGT. This CDR3 comprises 14 residues. In nucleotides, the CDR3 is TGTGCCAGCAGTTACTTTGGTTCCGATCAGCCCCAGCATTTT. Its translation: CASSYFGSDQPQHF.

The table lists this clonotype with a few counts. V gene TRBV20-1 combines with J gene TRBJ1-1; tentative D call: TRBD1 (6 bases). The CDR3 has 15 amino acids. Trimming removed 0 bases from V and 4 bases from J, with 15 bases in between. Germline CDR1 reads DFQATT; CDR2 reads SNEGSKA (reference sequence). This CDR3 reads CSARDPQGYGTEAFF. In DNA, the CDR3 is TGCAGTGCTAGAGATCCACAGGGTTATGGCACTGAAGCTTTCTTT.